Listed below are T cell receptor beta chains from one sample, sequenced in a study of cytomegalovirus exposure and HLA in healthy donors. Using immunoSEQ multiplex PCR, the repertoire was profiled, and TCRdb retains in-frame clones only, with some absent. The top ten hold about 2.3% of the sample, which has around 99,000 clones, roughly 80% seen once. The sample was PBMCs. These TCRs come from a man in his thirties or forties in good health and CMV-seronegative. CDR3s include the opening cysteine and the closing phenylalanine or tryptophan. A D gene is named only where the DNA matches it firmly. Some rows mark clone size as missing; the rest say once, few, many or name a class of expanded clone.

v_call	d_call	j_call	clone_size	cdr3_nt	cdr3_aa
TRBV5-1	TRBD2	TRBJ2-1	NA	TGCGCCAGCAGCTTGACTAGCGGGTCCTACAATGAGCAGTTCTTC	CASSLTSGSYNEQFF
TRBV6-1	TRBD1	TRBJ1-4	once	TGTGCCAGCAAGGGACAGGGTGCAACTAATGAAAAACTGTTTTTT	CASKGQGATNEKLFF
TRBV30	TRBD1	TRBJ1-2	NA	TGTGCCTGGAGTGCGGGCGGGGACAGGGCGTTATACCTCTATGGCTACACCTTC	CAWSAGGDRALYLYGYTF
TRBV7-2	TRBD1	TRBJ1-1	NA	TGTGCCAGCAGCCCCCGGACAGGGGAGTACACTGAAGCTTTCTTT	CASSPRTGEYTEAFF
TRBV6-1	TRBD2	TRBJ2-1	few	TGTGCCAGCATGCTGATAGCGGGGGGGTACAATGAGCAGTTCTTC	CASMLIAGGYNEQFF
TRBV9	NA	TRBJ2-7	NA	TGTGCCAGCAGCCCCCGTGTATCCTACGAGCAGTACTTC	CASSPRVSYEQYF
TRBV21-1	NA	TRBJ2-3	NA	TGTGCCAGGTTACTAGCCCCGGGGGATACGCAGTATTTT	CARLLAPGDTQYF
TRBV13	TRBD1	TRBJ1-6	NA	TGTGCCAGCAGCTTAGGGATGGGACGGGGCAGGGGGAATTCACCCCTCCACTTT	CASSLGMGRGRGNSPLHF
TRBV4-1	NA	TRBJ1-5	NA	TGCGCCAGCAGCCAATCCGGTTTCGGGGGCAATCAGCCCCAGCATTTT	CASSQSGFGGNQPQHF
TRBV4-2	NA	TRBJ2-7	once	TGTGCCAGCAGCCAAGTTTCAGGGGACGAGCAGTACTTC	CASSQVSGDEQYF
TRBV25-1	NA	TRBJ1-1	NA	TGTGCCAGCACCCGAGGGGGATACACTGAAGCTTTCTTT	CASTRGGYTEAFF
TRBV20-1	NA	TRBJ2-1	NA	TGCAGTGCTAGGTCGGGTGAGCAGTTCTTC	CSARSGEQFF
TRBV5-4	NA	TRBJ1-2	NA	TGTGCCAGCAGCTTGGGCGGAGCCCTCATTCCCCATGGCTACACCTTC	CASSLGGALIPHGYTF
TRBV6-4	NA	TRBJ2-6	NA	TGTGCCAGCAGCGAGACAGTATCCGGGGCCAACGTCCTGACTTTC	CASSETVSGANVLTF
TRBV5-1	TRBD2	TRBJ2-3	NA	TGCGCCAGCAGCTTCAACGGGAGGGCCGGAGATACGCAGTATTTT	CASSFNGRAGDTQYF
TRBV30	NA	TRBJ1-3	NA	TGTGCCTGGGAAAGGGGAAAGGTATCTGGAAACACCATATATTTT	CAWERGKVSGNTIYF
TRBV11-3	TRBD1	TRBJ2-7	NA	TGTGCCAGCAGCTCGGAAGGGGGCCCCTACGAGCAGTACTTC	CASSSEGGPYEQYF
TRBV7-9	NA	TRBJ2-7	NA	TGTGCCAGCAGCTTAGGCGATCCCGGCTCCTACGAGCAGTACTTC	CASSLGDPGSYEQYF
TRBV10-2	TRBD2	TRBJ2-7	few	TGCGCCAGCAGCTCCCCTGGACTAGGTACCTCCTACGAGCAGTACTTC	CASSSPGLGTSYEQYF
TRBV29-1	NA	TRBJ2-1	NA	TGCAGCGTCAAGAGCGGTTACAATGAGCAGTTCTTC	CSVKSGYNEQFF
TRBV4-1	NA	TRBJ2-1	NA	TGCGCCAGCAGCCAGTTCGTCCAGGGTGTTGATGAGCAGTTCTTC	CASSQFVQGVDEQFF
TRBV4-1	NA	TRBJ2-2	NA	TGCGCCAGCAGCCAAGACAACCTCCGAATGGCCACCGGGGAGCTGTTTTTT	CASSQDNLRMATGELFF
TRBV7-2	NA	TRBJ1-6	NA	TGTGCCAGCAGCTTAGCTAGCTCCTATAATTCACCCCTCCACTTT	CASSLASSYNSPLHF
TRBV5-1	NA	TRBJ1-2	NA	TGCGCCAGCAGCTTGCAGATTAACTATGGCTACACCTTC	CASSLQINYGYTF
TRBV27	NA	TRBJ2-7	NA	TGTGCCAGCAGTTCCCGTCGTCTAAGCGAGGAGCAGTACTTC	CASSSRRLSEEQYF
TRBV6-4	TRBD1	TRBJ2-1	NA	TGTGCCAGCAGGACAGGGAATGAGCAGTTCTTC	CASRTGNEQFF
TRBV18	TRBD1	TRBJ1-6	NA	TGTGCCAGCTCTCGCCCGGGACAGGGGCCTAATTCACCCCTCCACTTT	CASSRPGQGPNSPLHF
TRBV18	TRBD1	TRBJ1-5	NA	TGTGCCAGCTCACAAGGACAGGATAGCAATCAGCCCCAGCATTTT	CASSQGQDSNQPQHF
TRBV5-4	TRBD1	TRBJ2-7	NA	TGTGCCAGCAGCCTGGGACAGGGCATCTCCTACGAGCAGTACTTC	CASSLGQGISYEQYF
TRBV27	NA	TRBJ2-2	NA	TGTGCCGTATCAACAGGGCCGACCGGGGAGCTGTTTTTT	CAVSTGPTGELFF
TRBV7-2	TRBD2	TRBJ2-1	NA	TGTGCCAGCAGCTTAGGGGGCCGCGGGAGGGGGGATGAGCAGTTCTTC	CASSLGGRGRGDEQFF
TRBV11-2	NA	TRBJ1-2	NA	TGTGCCAGCACCCCGTACGGCGGAGCTAACTATGGCTACACCTTC	CASTPYGGANYGYTF
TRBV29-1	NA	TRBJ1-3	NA	TGCAGCGTTGACCAGGGAACCATATATTTT	CSVDQGTIYF
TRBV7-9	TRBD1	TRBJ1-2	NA	TGTGCCAGCAATATAGGGACAGGGCCTGGCTACACCTTC	CASNIGTGPGYTF
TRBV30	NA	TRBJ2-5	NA	TGTGCCTGGAGTGCCACGTATCAGGCCACCGGGAAAGAGACCCAGTACTTC	CAWSATYQATGKETQYF
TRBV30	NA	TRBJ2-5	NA	TGTGCCTGGACGATGGGGGGGCCAGAGACCCAGTACTTC	CAWTMGGPETQYF
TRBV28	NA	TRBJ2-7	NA	TGTGCCAGCAGTTTGGGGAGGGAGCAGTACTTC	CASSLGREQYF
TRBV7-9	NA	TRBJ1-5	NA	TGTGCCAGCAGCTTACCGGGGGGCAATCAGCCCCAGCATTTT	CASSLPGGNQPQHF
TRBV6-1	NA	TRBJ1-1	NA	TGTGCCAGCAGTGACTGGGGAGCATCGGGAACTGAAGCTTTCTTT	CASSDWGASGTEAFF
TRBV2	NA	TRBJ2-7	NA	TGTGCCAGCAGGGAGGACGAGCAGTACTTC	CASREDEQYF
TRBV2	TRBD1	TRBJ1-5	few	TGTGCCAGCAGAGACAGGGTGAGCAATCAGCCCCAGCATTTT	CASRDRVSNQPQHF
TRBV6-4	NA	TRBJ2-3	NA	TGTGCCAGCAGTGACGGGACTCACACAGATACGCAGTATTTT	CASSDGTHTDTQYF
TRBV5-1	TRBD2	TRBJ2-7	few	TGCGCCAGCTCGGGCTCCTCCCCTAGCGGGAGGGGGAACGAGCAGTACTTC	CASSGSSPSGRGNEQYF
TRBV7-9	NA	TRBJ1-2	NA	TGTGCCAGCAGCTTAGATGGCAGGGTGCACTATGGCTACACCTTC	CASSLDGRVHYGYTF
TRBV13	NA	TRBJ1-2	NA	TGTGCCAGCAGCTTAGGAGCCGGAGACTACTATGGCTACACCTTC	CASSLGAGDYYGYTF
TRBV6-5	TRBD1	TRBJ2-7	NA	TGTGCCAGCAGTCCGACAGGGGGTGATTACGAGCAGTACTTC	CASSPTGGDYEQYF
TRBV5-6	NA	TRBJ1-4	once	TGTGCCAGCAGCCCGACACAGGCCGATGAAAAACTGTTTTTT	CASSPTQADEKLFF
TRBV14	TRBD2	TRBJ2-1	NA	TGTGCCAGCAGGGGACTAGCTACCAATGAGCAGTTCTTC	CASRGLATNEQFF
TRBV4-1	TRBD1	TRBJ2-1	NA	TGCGCCAGCAGCCAAAAGTCCGGCGGGACAGGGAGTTGGGAGCAGTTCTTC	CASSQKSGGTGSWEQFF
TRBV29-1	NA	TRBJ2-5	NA	TGCAGCGCCGCGGAGGGGTGGGAGACCCAGTACTTC	CSAAEGWETQYF
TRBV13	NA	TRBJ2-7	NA	TGTGCCAGCAGCTTAGAGCCTTTCTCCTACGAGCAGTACTTC	CASSLEPFSYEQYF
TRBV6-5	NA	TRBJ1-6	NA	TGTGCCAGCAGTTACCGGGGGAAATCACGGGATTCACCCCTCCACTTT	CASSYRGKSRDSPLHF
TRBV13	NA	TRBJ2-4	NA	TGTGCCAGCAGCTTAGGACTAGCAGAAAACATTCAGTACTTC	CASSLGLAENIQYF